This passage covers 21 T cell receptor beta chains from one sample sequenced in a study of early T cells in non-severe SARS-CoV-2 infection. TCRdb independently ran MiXCR on the 5' RACE reads; one entry per CDR3 protein. The sample lists tens of thousands of distinct CDR3 sequences, 5% to 6.5% seen once, with roughly 8% in the top ten. Sequencing was done on a sample of whole blood. These receptors came from an adult who was a healthcare worker with PCR-confirmed SARS-CoV-2 infection or an uninfected control (not recorded which).

This clonotype was counted at least ten times. The V call is TRBV18, the J call TRBJ2-1; weak D call: TRBD2 (6 bases). This CDR3 is 17 amino acids long. Germline-derived CDR1 and CDR2 are KGHSH and LQKENI. The V end lost 0 bases, the J end lost 7 bases, and 19 bases lay between the germline ends. The CDR3 sequence: CASSPPLSGSPGNEQFF. The CDR3 DNA reads as TGTGCCAGCTCACCACCGTTGTCCGGGAGTCCAGGGAATGAGCAGTTCTTC.

This clonotype was seen repeatedly, ten times or more. The rearrangement links TRBV5-1 to TRBJ2-7; 9 bases are a match to TRBD1. The CDR3 contains 14 residues. The V gene's germline CDR1 is SGHRS and CDR2 YFSETQ. J gave up 5 bases and V 4 bases, and 7 bases lay outside the gene matches. The CDR3 DNA follows: TGCGCCAGCAGCCAAGGGACAGGGCGGGACGAGCAGTACTTC. Its protein product is CASSQGTGRDEQYF.

In its sample, this clonotype was seen many times. CDR3 DNA sequence: TGTGCCTCAGGGCTCGGCTACACCTTC. It specifies CASGLGYTF. The chain links TRBV28 to TRBJ1-2, with D perhaps TRBD1 (5 bases). Germline values: CDR1 MDHEN, CDR2 SYDVKM. V gave up 11 bases and J gave up 8 bases, with 9 bases separating them. This CDR3 is built from 9 residues.

The CDR3 is CASSPSGISNTGELFF. As DNA, the CDR3 is TGTGCCAGCTCACCATCAGGCATCTCGAACACCGGGGAGCTGTTTTTT. The J gene is TRBJ2-2, the V gene TRBV18; D gene ambiguous. The CDR3 is made up of 16 amino acids. Germline V gene lookup returns CDR1 KGHSH and CDR2 LQKENI. V was shortened by 2 bases and J by 0 bases, with 10 bases between the two germline ends. Complete variable domain (other parts from reference TRBV18 and TRBJ2-2): NAGVMQNPRHLVRRRGQEARLRCSPMKGHSHVYWYRQLPEEGLKFMVYLQKENIIDESGMPKERFSAEFPKEGPSILRIQQVVRGDSAAYFCASSPSGISNTGELFFGEGSRLTVL.

This clonotype came up a few times. The J gene is TRBJ2-7, the V gene TRBV7-2, with 10 positions matching TRBD2. There are 15 residues in the CDR3. V shed 3 bases, J shed 2 bases, and the junction held 4 bases outside the gene matches. Germline values: CDR1 SGHTA, CDR2 FQGNSA. The CDR3 reads CASSFGLAGAYEQYF. CDR3 nucleotide sequence: TGTGCCAGCAGCTTTGGGCTAGCGGGAGCCTACGAGCAGTACTTC.

The gene calls are TRBV29-1 and TRBJ2-1; 12 bases are a match to TRBD2. J lost 4 bases, V lost 7 bases, and 5 bases had no gene match. The germline V gene encodes CDR1 SQVTM and CDR2 ANQGSEA. CDR3 length equals 14 residues. The CDR3 coding sequence is TGCAGCGCTGAGACTAGCGGGAGATACAATGAGCAGTTCTTC. Encoded protein: CSAETSGRYNEQFF.

V is TRBV4-3 and J is TRBJ2-1; perhaps D is TRBD1 or TRBD2 (5 bases each). Looked up from germline, CDR1 is LGHNA and CDR2 is YSLEER. The CDR3 is 18 amino acids. Deletions cut 0 bases from V and 7 bases from J, with 22 bases between. DNA of the CDR3: TGCGCCAGCAGCCAAGATATAATGGAACGGGACCGCAATAATGAGCAGTTCTTC. It translates to CASSQDIMERDRNNEQFF.

This clonotype showed up many times. The chain recombines TRBV7-9 with TRBJ2-3; 7 bases are shared with TRBD2. This CDR3 has 13 residues. Germline-derived CDR1 and CDR2 are SEHNR and FQNEAQ (reference sequence). The V and J ends lost 7 bases and 4 bases, in that order; junction bases with no gene match: 5. The CDR3 nucleotides read TGTGCCAGCACGGGAGGAGGGGCAGATACGCAGTATTTT. Translating it yields CASTGGGADTQYF.

This clonotype appeared many times. V gene TRBV6-5 combines with J gene TRBJ2-7, with D possibly TRBD2 on 6 matching bases. V was shortened by 2 bases and J by 5 bases, with 13 bases between the two germline ends. CDR3 length: 14 amino acids. Germline V gene sequence: CDR1 MNHEY, CDR2 SVGAGI. Here the CDR3 reads CASSYRTGGDEQYF. Written as DNA, the CDR3 is TGTGCCAGCAGTTACAGGACTGGAGGGGACGAGCAGTACTTC.

The rearrangement uses TRBV3-1 and TRBJ1-6; D is undetermined. The CDR3 totals 11 residues. The V end lost 3 bases, the J end lost 12 bases, and 6 bases lay between the germline ends. Germline CDR1 LGHDT, CDR2 YNNKEL (reference sequence). The CDR3 DNA reads as TGTGCCAGCAGCCATAAGGGACCCCTCCACTTT. It translates to CASSHKGPLHF.

This clonotype showed up many times. This rearrangement joins TRBV10-3 to TRBJ1-1; maybe TRBD1 (6 bases). This CDR3 has 14 amino acids. V was shortened by 6 bases and J by 2 bases, with 13 bases between the two germline ends. Germline values: CDR1 ENHRY, CDR2 SYGVKD. The CDR3 bases are TGTGCCATCAGAACCAAGGGGGGTAACACTGAAGCTTTCTTT. Amino acids: CAIRTKGGNTEAFF.

In its sample, this clonotype was seen many times. The V call is TRBV4-3, the J call TRBJ2-3; 7 nucleotides match TRBD1. The junction had 1 base not matched to a gene; V was cut back by 0 bases and J by 1 base. CDR1 LGHNA and CDR2 YSLEER come from the germline V gene. This CDR3 is 15 amino acids long. Here the CDR3 reads CASSQEGQGTDTQYF. CDR3 sequence (DNA): TGCGCCAGCAGCCAAGAAGGACAGGGCACAGATACGCAGTATTTT.

This rearrangement joins TRBV28 to TRBJ1-1; D unresolved. Germline CDR1 is MDHEN and CDR2 is SYDVKM. The CDR3 has 12 residues. V gave up 7 bases and J gave up 10 bases, with 16 bases separating them. Here the CDR3 DNA reads TGTGCCAGCACCCAACCCTCCTCAGGAGCTTTCTTT. Encoded protein: CASTQPSSGAFF.

This clonotype was counted ten times or more. The DNA of the CDR3 is TGCAGTGCTAGAGATTTCGGGACTAGATACAATGAGCAGTTCTTC. Residues: CSARDFGTRYNEQFF. The chain recombines TRBV20-1 with TRBJ2-1; 8 nucleotides line up with TRBD2. Germline loops: CDR1 DFQATT, CDR2 SNEGSKA (reference sequence). V shed 0 bases and J 4 bases; nucleotides not matched to a gene: 5. The CDR3 totals 15 residues.

This clonotype was seen at least ten times. This chain uses TRBV29-1 with TRBJ2-3; the match to TRBD2 covers 7 bases. This CDR3 spans 18 amino acids. After removal of 0 bases from V and 1 base from J, the junction contained 13 bases not matched to a gene. The germline V gene has CDR1 SQVTM and CDR2 ANQGSEA. CDR3 nucleotide sequence: TGCAGCGTTGAAGATTATAAGACTAGCCGGATCCGCACAGATACGCAGTATTTT. It encodes CSVEDYKTSRIRTDTQYF.

The genes are TRBV6-1 and TRBJ1-2; 9 positions agree with TRBD1. The CDR3 runs 15 residues. Germline V gene lookup returns CDR1 MNHNS and CDR2 SASEGT. Unmatched junction bases numbered 8, after V lost 7 bases and J lost 2 bases. CDR3 DNA sequence: TGTGCCAGCAACTCAAGGGACAGGGCAAACTATGGCTACACCTTC. Amino acids: CASNSRDRANYGYTF.

This clonotype occurred a few times. CDR3 region: CATSQDKKFPYEQYF. The CDR3 DNA is TGTGCCACCAGCCAGGACAAAAAGTTCCCCTACGAGCAGTACTTC. The chain uses TRBV15 and TRBJ2-7, with a tentative D call TRBD1 (5 bases). V was cut by 5 bases and J by 2 bases, with 16 bases left in between. The CDR3 has 15 amino acids. The germline CDR1 and CDR2 sequences are LNHNV and YYDKDF (reference sequence).

Only a few counts were recorded for this clonotype. This chain links TRBV19 with TRBJ2-1; 9 bases are a match to TRBD2. V shed 1 base, J shed 3 bases, and the junction held 1 base outside the gene matches. Germline V gives CDR1 LNHDA, CDR2 SQIVND (reference sequence). The CDR3 has 15 residues. CDR3 sequence (DNA): TGTGCCAGTAGTATAGTAGCGGGGGACTACAATGAGCAGTTCTTC. Amino acid sequence: CASSIVAGDYNEQFF.

V gene TRBV7-9 combines with J gene TRBJ1-3, with 7 bases aligning to TRBD1. Per the germline V gene, CDR1 is SEHNR and CDR2 is FQNEAQ (reference sequence). This CDR3 has 14 amino acids. J lost 2 bases, V lost 6 bases, and 4 bases had no gene match. The CDR3 nucleotides are TGTGCCAGCAGGACCGGGACAGCTGGAAACACCATATATTTT. The encoded protein is CASRTGTAGNTIYF.

The chain carries TRBV12-3 or TRBV12-4 and TRBJ1-1; tentative D call: TRBD1 (6 bases). This CDR3 region has 13 residues. V was shortened by 7 bases and J by 7 bases, with 16 bases between the two germline ends. Here the CDR3 DNA reads TGTGCCAGCAAGCACCGGGACACAGTTGAAGCTTTCTTT. Protein product: CASKHRDTVEAFF.

Ten or more counts support this clonotype. The chain is built from TRBV10-3 and TRBJ2-7, with no clear D. Germline V gives CDR1 ENHRY, CDR2 SYGVKD. Trimming cost V 2 bases and J 6 bases, with 11 bases left between them. This CDR3 has 13 residues. For the CDR3, the DNA is TGTGCCATCAGTGAGCGAGACTCGAGCGAGCAGTACTTC. It translates to CAISERDSSEQYF.